Sequencing of this TCR beta chain was carried out in a study of T cells in tuberculosis. At the level of the study: CD1B tetramers identified T cells specific for mycobacterial lipid GMM.

TCR-alpha and TCR-beta chains were sequenced unpaired. Libraries were prepared by immunoSEQ multiplex PCR; TCRdb keeps only in-frame clonotypes and omits some of them. The sample comprises 70,000 to 95,000 clones, approximately 91% of which are singletons, and 1.9% rests with the top ten. Thawed, overnight-rested PBMC were stained with GMM-loaded CD1B tetramer, viability dye and anti-CD3, then sorted. C32 glucose monomycolate from Rhodococcus equi was loaded onto the CD1B tetramers. PBMC for tetramer sorting were first depleted of CD14-expressing monocytes. Findings of the study overall: Some low-affinity tetramer-binding T cells may be absent from this sample.

The CDR3 has 15 residues. CDR1 is SGHAT and CDR2 is FQNNGV in the germline V gene. Trimming cost V 5 bases and J 4 bases; bases outside gene matches: 5. Sequencing was performed on CD1b-GMM tetramer-negative cells sorted from PBMCs. This receptor was identified in an adult woman with latent tuberculosis. The chain has TRBV11-2 and TRBJ2-1; 10 nucleotides match TRBD2. The CDR3 is CASSRSGGAYNEQFF. The DNA of the CDR3 is TGTGCCAGCAGCCGCAGCGGGGGGGCTTACAATGAGCAGTTCTTC.